What follows is one T cell receptor beta chain and its context. The data derive from a study of blood T cell repertoires in COVID-19. Here immunoSEQ multiplex PCR was the method, and the copy in TCRdb shows in-frame clones only, minus some. The table includes hundreds of thousands of clones, around 90% detected once. V was clipped by 1 base and J by 5 bases; unmatched bases: 11. The CDR3 runs to 17 residues. The germline CDR1 and CDR2 sequences are SGHRS and YFSETQ. The study recruited people aged roughly 18 to 95 years across roughly 25 US areas. Membership in each cohort depended on participant-reported clinical history.

Sequenced: PBMCs or T cells enriched from blood (not recorded which). The V and J genes are TRBV5-1 and TRBJ2-5, with 10 bases fitting TRBD2. This TCR was sampled from a woman aged 40-49 years with acute COVID-19. CDR3 loop: CASSLRPSGGAGETQYF. The CDR3 bases are TGCGCCAGCAGCTTGCGGCCCAGCGGGGGGGCTGGTGAGACCCAGTACTTC. Variable domain in full (rest from reference TRBV5-1 and TRBJ2-5): KAGVTQTPRYLIKTRGQQVTLSCSPISGHRSVSWYQQTPGQGLQFLFEYFSETQRNKGNFPGRFSGRQFSNSRSEMNVSTLELGDSALYLCASSLRPSGGAGETQYFGPGTRLLVL.